The 21 T cell receptor beta chains presented below share a single source sample, sequenced in a study of human T cells and chemical hapten exposure. What the library attached to individual cDNA molecules were unique molecular identifiers. One entry per CDR3 protein results from TCRdb running MiXCR on the reads. The sample holds about 120,000 distinct CDR3 sequences, less than 10% seen once. Whole blood that had not been fractionated was the source of extracted total RNA. The sample comprised whole blood. The receptors derive from a human donor in good health. Some clones in this sample may be carry-over from other donors' samples.

This clonotype has a single count. Being one base from a much bigger clone, this may be a read error. The V call is TRBV2, the J call TRBJ1-2; D is uncertain. This CDR3 is built from 14 residues. Trimming took off 6 bases at V and 8 bases at J, with 19 bases between the two ends. CDR1 and CDR2 (germline): SNHLY, FYNNEI. The CDR3, as DNA: TGTGCCAGCAGGGCTGTGCAGACTGATATGGGCTACACCTTC. Amino acid sequence: CASRAVQTDMGYTF.

This clonotype was recorded many times. The chain recombines TRBV7-9 with TRBJ2-5; the D is unclear. The CDR3 totals 12 residues. Trimming pared 0 bases from V and 4 bases from J, leaving 3 bases between. Germline values: CDR1 SEHNR, CDR2 FQNEAQ (reference sequence). The CDR3 DNA sequence: TGTGCCAGCAGCTTAGCCCCAGAGACCCAGTACTTC. It encodes CASSLAPETQYF.

This clonotype was observed a few times. This chain joins TRBV11-2 and TRBJ2-7; no firm D call. V lost 5 bases to trimming and J lost 2 bases, with 16 bases between them. Germline values: CDR1 SGHAT, CDR2 FQNNGV. There are 15 residues in the CDR3. The CDR3 here is CASSPPVGRPYEQYF. Here the CDR3 DNA reads TGTGCCAGCAGCCCCCCCGTAGGCAGGCCCTACGAGCAGTACTTC. The full variable domain, its missing parts supplied by reference TRBV11-2 and TRBJ2-7, is EAGVAQSPRYKIIEKRQSVAFWCNPISGHATLYWYQQILGQGPKLLIQFQNNGVVDDSQLPKDRFSAERLKGVDSTLKIQPAKLEDSAVYLCASSPPVGRPYEQYFGPGTRLTVT.

This clonotype was observed many times. The chain has TRBV19 and TRBJ2-2; TRBD1 matches at 9 bases. CDR1 LNHDA and CDR2 SQIVND come from the germline V gene (reference sequence). V lost 5 bases and J lost 1; bases outside the gene matches: 2. The CDR3 has 15 residues. The CDR3, as DNA: TGTGCCAGTAGTGGACAGGGGAAGAACACCGGGGAGCTGTTTTTT. Its translation is CASSGQGKNTGELFF.

The sample holds a few counts of this clonotype. The chain combines TRBV10-3 with TRBJ2-1; either TRBD1 or TRBD2 may supply D (6 bases each). CDR1 is ENHRY and CDR2 is SYGVKD in the germline V gene. CDR3 length equals 13 residues. V lost 6 bases and J lost 6, with 12 bases in between. CDR3 DNA sequence: TGTGCCATCAGGGCGGAGGGGGTCAATGAGCAGTTCTTC. It yields the protein CAIRAEGVNEQFF.

This clonotype appeared a few times. The chain combines TRBV25-1 with TRBJ1-1; 7 positions agree with TRBD1. This CDR3 comprises 13 residues. The V gene end was trimmed by 8 bases and the J gene end by 0 bases; junction bases not matched to a gene: 3. Germline V gene data show CDR1 as MGHDK and CDR2 as SYGVNS. CDR3 in DNA: TGTGCCAGCGGGGACAGCATGAACACTGAAGCTTTCTTT. Protein: CASGDSMNTEAFF. Full variable domain (missing parts from reference TRBV25-1 and TRBJ1-1): EADIYQTPRYLVIGTGKKITLECSQTMGHDKMYWYQQDPGMELHLIHYSYGVNSTEKGDLSSESTVSRIRTEHFPLTLESARPSHTSQYLCASGDSMNTEAFFGQGTRLTVV.

This clonotype was counted only a few times. The CDR3 sequence: CASSQNVRGTYEQYF. The CDR3 coding sequence is TGTGCCAGCAGCCAAAACGTCAGGGGTACTTACGAGCAGTACTTC. V and J are TRBV3-1 and TRBJ2-7; D may be TRBD1 (6 bases). V was pared by 2 bases and J by 4 bases, with 15 bases between. This CDR3 is built from 15 residues. Germline-derived CDR1 and CDR2 are LGHDT and YNNKEL (reference sequence).

The chain is built from TRBV2 and TRBJ1-5; TRBD1 matches 8 bases. V dropped 6 bases and J dropped 7; count of bases not matched to a gene: 8. CDR1 is SNHLY and CDR2 is FYNNEI in the germline V gene. The CDR3 contains 14 residues. The CDR3 loop reads CASSETGVRQPQHF. DNA for the CDR3: TGTGCCAGCAGCGAGACAGGGGTCCGGCAGCCCCAGCATTTT.

This clonotype was found many times. The rearrangement links TRBV25-1 to TRBJ2-7; D may correspond to TRBD1 or TRBD2 (5 bases each). V was clipped by 3 bases and J by 4 bases, with 10 bases between them. CDR1 MGHDK and CDR2 SYGVNS come from the germline V gene. This CDR3 is 13 amino acids long. The CDR3 sequence is CASSDLRGYEQYF. The CDR3, as DNA: TGTGCCAGCAGTGATCTGAGGGGTTACGAGCAGTACTTC.

This clonotype was counted many times. The chain carries TRBV29-1 and TRBJ1-1; D call uncertain. This CDR3 is built from 12 residues. Germline V lookup: CDR1 SQVTM, CDR2 ANQGSEA. Trimming pared 2 bases from V and 3 bases from J, leaving 7 bases between. DNA for the CDR3: TGCAGCGTTGAAACAGAGGACACTGAAGCTTTCTTT. Residues: CSVETEDTEAFF.

The chain joins TRBV15 to TRBJ2-3, with TRBD1 identical over 7 bases. CDR3 length: 17 residues. From germline, CDR1 is LNHNV and CDR2 YYDKDF (reference sequence). After removal of 6 bases from V and 0 bases from J, the junction contained 12 bases not matched to a gene. CDR3 nucleotide sequence: TGTGCCACCAGACTCCGGGACAGTTCCTCTAGCACAGATACGCAGTATTTT. Encoded protein: CATRLRDSSSSTDTQYF.

The chain combines TRBV29-1 with TRBJ2-1; possibly TRBD1 or TRBD2 for D (5 bases each). The CDR3 runs to 14 residues. V was clipped by 6 bases and J by 5 bases, with 17 bases between them. The germline V gene encodes CDR1 SQVTM and CDR2 ANQGSEA. CDR3 in amino acids: CSVQHGGRDNEQFF. The CDR3 nucleotides read TGCAGCGTCCAACATGGGGGAAGGGACAATGAGCAGTTCTTC.

This sequence joins TRBV6-2 or TRBV6-3 and TRBJ2-1; D tentatively reads TRBD1 or TRBD2 (5 bases each). The ends were cut back, 6 bases at V and 4 bases at J, with 19 bases in the middle. CDR1 MNHEY and CDR2 SVGEGT come from the germline V gene. The CDR3 runs 16 residues. The CDR3 sequence is CASRIVGTSPYNEQFF. The CDR3 DNA follows: TGTGCCAGCAGGATAGTCGGGACGTCACCTTACAATGAGCAGTTCTTC.

The sample holds a few counts of this clonotype. The chain carries TRBV10-3 and TRBJ1-6; 10 positions match TRBD1. The V gene end was trimmed by 5 bases and the J gene end by 8 bases; junction bases not matched to a gene: 6. Per the germline V gene, CDR1 is ENHRY and CDR2 is SYGVKD. The CDR3 consists of 15 residues. The CDR3 spells CAISFRTGGYSPLHF. DNA for the CDR3: TGTGCCATCAGTTTTCGGACAGGGGGGTATTCACCCCTCCACTTT.

This clonotype has more than one count but fewer than ten. This chain connects TRBV5-4 to TRBJ2-2, with unresolved D. The germline V gene has CDR1 SGHNT and CDR2 YYREEE (reference sequence). This CDR3 region has 15 residues. The V gene lost 4 bases and the J gene lost 0 bases, with 10 bases spanning the gap. CDR3 sequence: CASSQGLTNTGELFF. CDR3 in DNA: TGTGCCAGCAGCCAAGGATTAACGAACACCGGGGAGCTGTTTTTT.

This chain uses TRBV4-3 with TRBJ2-1, with TRBD2 matching 10 bases. The germline V gene has CDR1 LGHNA and CDR2 YSLEER. The V and J ends lost 4 bases and 5 bases, in that order; junction bases with no gene match: 8. CDR3 size: 16 residues. CDR3 sequence (DNA): TGCGCCAGCAGCCCCGGACTAAGCGGGGGGGACAATGAGCAGTTCTTC. As protein: CASSPGLSGGDNEQFF.

This clonotype was counted many times. V is TRBV11-2 and J is TRBJ1-1; no firm D call. CDR3 length: 16 amino acids. Germline V gives CDR1 SGHAT, CDR2 FQNNGV. Trimming took 2 bases from V and 0 from J, leaving 13 bases between them. CDR3 sequence reads: CASSLYRGSVNTEAFF. CDR3 in DNA: TGTGCCAGCAGCTTATATCGAGGCAGCGTGAACACTGAAGCTTTCTTT.

This clonotype turned up a few times. The J gene is TRBJ2-7, the V gene TRBV5-5; unclear D gene. There are 14 residues in the CDR3. V gave up 2 bases and J gave up 2 bases, with 11 bases separating them. CDR1 SGHKS and CDR2 YYEKEE come from the germline V gene (reference sequence). The CDR3 here is CASSFGIRPYEQYF. In nucleotides, the CDR3 is TGTGCCAGCAGCTTCGGTATCCGTCCCTACGAGCAGTACTTC.

The sample holds many counts of this clonotype. The V gene is TRBV7-9, the J gene TRBJ1-5; 8 nucleotides line up with TRBD1. This CDR3 has 17 residues. CDR1 and CDR2 (germline): SEHNR, FQNEAQ (reference sequence). Germline trimming cut 1 base from V and 0 bases from J; bases unmatched to any gene: 5. The CDR3 DNA reads as TGTGCCAGCAGCTTAGAGGTGGACAGGGATAGCAATCAGCCCCAGCATTTT. Translated, it gives CASSLEVDRDSNQPQHF.

In its sample, this clonotype was seen many times. The chain employs TRBV20-1 and TRBJ1-4; D unclear. The V end lost 3 bases, the J end lost 8 bases, and 19 bases lay between the germline ends. In germline, CDR1 is DFQATT, CDR2 SNEGSKA (reference sequence). The CDR3 sequence is 15 residues long. The CDR3 sequence: CSARGGVRSREKLFF. In DNA form, the CDR3 reads TGCAGTGCTAGGGGAGGAGTGCGATCGCGGGAAAAACTGTTTTTT.

This clonotype came up many times. This chain joins TRBV20-1 and TRBJ1-1, with D unclear. CDR1 is DFQATT, CDR2 SNEGSKA, per germline (reference sequence). This CDR3 region has 13 residues. The V end was cut by 3 bases, the J end by 2 bases, with 10 bases between. The CDR3 spells CSASVPGNTEAFF. The DNA for the CDR3 is TGCAGTGCTAGCGTCCCCGGAAACACTGAAGCTTTCTTT.